The rows below give T cell receptor beta chains drawn from one sample of a study of blood T cell repertoires in COVID-19. Repertoires were generated with immunoSEQ multiplex PCR, while TCRdb's copy carries only in-frame clones and drops some. The table includes approximately 300,000 clones, nearly 90% detected once. Sequencing was done on a sample of peripheral blood. These receptors were taken from a woman in her forties with COVID-19, enrolled during active disease. Both conserved end residues are part of each CDR3. Each record gives: V gene, J gene, CDR3 protein.

>TRBV11-2|TRBJ1-2
CASSPDRGRGYTF
>TRBV5-1|TRBJ1-1
CASSLGTPHMNTEAFF
>TRBV9|TRBJ1-3
CASSVGGRKGNTIYF
>TRBV7-3|TRBJ2-3
CASSLWGQPTDTQYF
>TRBV5-4|TRBJ1-2
CASSLDRGYGYTF
>TRBV4-2|TRBJ1-2
CASSQELGQGAPRYGYTF
>TRBV2|TRBJ1-4
CASSETELGKLFF
>TRBV6-5|TRBJ2-3
CASEQGAGDTQYF
>TRBV25-1|TRBJ1-6
CASRQTAQLNSPLHF
>TRBV19|TRBJ2-7
CASRGEVYEQYF
>TRBV24-1|TRBJ2-3
CATSDSRAQYF
>TRBV3-1/TRBV3-2|TRBJ1-5
CASSSHTDQPQHF
>TRBV28|TRBJ1-2
CASSFWGNGYTF
>TRBV7-2|TRBJ1-1
CASSLRGGLTEAFF
>TRBV11-1|TRBJ2-7
CASSSTDRGLYEQYF
>TRBV7-6|TRBJ2-1
CASSRTSGGSNEQFF
>TRBV28|TRBJ2-3
CASSLPGKSTDTQYF
>TRBV24-1|TRBJ2-1
CATSDLRVNDNEQFF
>TRBV19|TRBJ1-3
CASSIQGTPGNTIYF
>TRBV6-6|TRBJ1-2
CASSTVNYGYTF
>TRBV3-1/TRBV3-2|TRBJ2-1
CASSLGQGARNEQFF
>TRBV18|TRBJ2-1
CASSPGLTHSRNEQFF
>TRBV29-1|TRBJ1-1
CSVELAPNTEAFF
>TRBV6-6|TRBJ1-2
CASSFTGSRGYTF
>TRBV19|TRBJ1-5
CASSIKLMWSGQGNQPQHF
>TRBV6-5|TRBJ1-1
CASRDRVFGEAFF
>TRBV5-1|TRBJ2-1
CASSLAGTGGYEQFF
>TRBV28|TRBJ1-2
CASSPGQSYGYTF
>TRBV6-5|TRBJ2-7
CASWETGTGEPEQYF
>TRBV7-2|TRBJ2-5
CASSLAPRGETQYF
>TRBV12-3/TRBV12-4|TRBJ2-1
CASSFFQGAEQFF
>TRBV5-1|TRBJ1-2
CASSLWETWTGPGGYTF
>TRBV5-1|TRBJ1-5
CASSPGGGHQPQHF
>TRBV2|TRBJ2-3
CASSPLAGDTDTQYF
>TRBV19|TRBJ1-1
CASSMAGRGTEAFF
>TRBV7-9|TRBJ1-1
CASSSKQANTEAFF
>TRBV7-8|TRBJ1-5
CASSGGTGDNQPQHF
>TRBV7-9|TRBJ1-3
CASSLVGGSGNTIYF
>TRBV3-1/TRBV3-2|TRBJ2-1
CASSQGGTSLRNEQFF
>TRBV11-2|TRBJ2-7
CASSLISTEQYF
>TRBV6-5|TRBJ1-5
CASSLSGDSNQPQHF
>TRBV13|TRBJ1-1
CASSLGRAVTEAFF
>TRBV28|TRBJ1-2
CASSPRASPYGYTF